This TCR beta chain came from a study of T-cell memory formation after mild COVID-19. Study-level information: For the most part, TCR clusters were specific to one donor. General study results and limits: In second-wave clones peaking day 37, SARS-CoV-2 specificity remained unconfirmed. Contracting CD8+ clones were enriched in EMRA, CD4+ mainly in CM and EM. Pre-infection memory showed some responding clones, and this suggested that cross-reactive memory joined.

This clonotype was detected only a few times. Antigen: not known. Germline V gene lookup returns CDR1 MNHEY and CDR2 SVGEGT. The CDR3 loop spans 14 amino acids. The V and J ends lost 6 bases and 7 bases, in that order; junction bases with no gene match: 9. TCRdb reprocessed the 5' RACE reads via MiXCR and lists one record per CDR3 protein. The table lists 250,000 to 350,000 distinct CDR3 sequences, approximately 15% of them singletons, with 20% to 25% in the top ten. Input material: PBMCs or a T cell subset sorted from them (not recorded which). The sequence was obtained from a man in his late teens or twenties who had mild COVID-19 (a few samples of this study predate the infection). Cell type and time point are not known. This sequence joins TRBV6-2 or TRBV6-3 and TRBJ1-1, with TRBD1 identical over 9 bases. CDR3 sequence: CASRTYGTGSEAFF. As DNA, the CDR3 is TGTGCCAGCAGGACCTATGGGACAGGGAGTGAAGCTTTCTTT.